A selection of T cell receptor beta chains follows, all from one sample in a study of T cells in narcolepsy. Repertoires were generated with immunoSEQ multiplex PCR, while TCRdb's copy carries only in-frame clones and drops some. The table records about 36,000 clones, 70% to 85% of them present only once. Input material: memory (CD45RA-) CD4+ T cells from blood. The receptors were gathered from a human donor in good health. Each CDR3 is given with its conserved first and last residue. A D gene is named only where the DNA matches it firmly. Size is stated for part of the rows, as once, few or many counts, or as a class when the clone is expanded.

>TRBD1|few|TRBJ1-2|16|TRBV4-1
TGCGCCAGCAGCCAAGTGGTGGGGACAGGGAACTATGGCTACACCTTC
CASSQVVGTGNYGYTF
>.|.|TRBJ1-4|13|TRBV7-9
TGTGCCAGCAGCAGTATGATGGGCGAAAAACTGTTTTTT
CASSSMMGEKLFF
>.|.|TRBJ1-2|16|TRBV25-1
TGTGCCAGCAGCCCTCTAGGCAGCGAGGGTCACTATGGCTACACCTTC
CASSPLGSEGHYGYTF
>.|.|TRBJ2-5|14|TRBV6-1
TGTGCCAGCAGTGAATCCTGGTACCAAGAGACCCAGTACTTC
CASSESWYQETQYF
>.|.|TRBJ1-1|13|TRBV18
TGTGCCAGCTCACCACTTTCGGACACTGAAGCTTTCTTT
CASSPLSDTEAFF
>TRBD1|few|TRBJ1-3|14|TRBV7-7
TGTGCCAGCAGTGCGCAGGGGGCCGGAAACACCATATATTTT
CASSAQGAGNTIYF
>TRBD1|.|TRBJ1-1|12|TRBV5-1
TGCGCCAGCAGCGGGGACAGGACTGAAGCTTTCTTT
CASSGDRTEAFF
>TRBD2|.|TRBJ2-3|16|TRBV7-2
TGTGCCAGCAGCTTTCCGCTAGCGGGAGGCACAGATACGCAGTATTTT
CASSFPLAGGTDTQYF
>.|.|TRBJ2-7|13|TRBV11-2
TGTGCCAGCAGCCTGGCCAGCTCCTACGAGCAGTACTTC
CASSLASSYEQYF
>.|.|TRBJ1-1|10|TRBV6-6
TGTGCCAGCTGGAACACTGAAGCTTTCTTT
CASWNTEAFF
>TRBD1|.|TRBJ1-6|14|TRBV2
TGTGCCAGCAATAGGGACAGGGGTACATCACCCCTCCACTTT
CASNRDRGTSPLHF
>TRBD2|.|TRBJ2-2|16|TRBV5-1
TGCGCCAGCAGCTTCCTTAGTCGGGGGGGCGCCGGGGAGCTGTTTTTT
CASSFLSRGGAGELFF
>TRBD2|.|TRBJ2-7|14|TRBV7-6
TGTGCCAGCAGCCCGACTAGCGGGACTGACGAGCAGTACTTC
CASSPTSGTDEQYF
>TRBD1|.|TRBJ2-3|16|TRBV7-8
TGTGCCAGCAGCTTCAACACTGGACAGGGTGTAGATACGCAGTATTTT
CASSFNTGQGVDTQYF
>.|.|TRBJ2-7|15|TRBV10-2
TGCGCCAGCAGTGAAGGGGACGTCGGTCCCTACGAGCAGTACTTC
CASSEGDVGPYEQYF
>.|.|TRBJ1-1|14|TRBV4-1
TGCGCCAGTCTGGGACCCCTCCGGAACACTGAAGCTTTCTTT
CASLGPLRNTEAFF
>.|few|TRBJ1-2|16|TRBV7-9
TGTGCCAGCAGCTCCATAAGGTACCGGGACGGCTATGGCTACACCTTC
CASSSIRYRDGYGYTF